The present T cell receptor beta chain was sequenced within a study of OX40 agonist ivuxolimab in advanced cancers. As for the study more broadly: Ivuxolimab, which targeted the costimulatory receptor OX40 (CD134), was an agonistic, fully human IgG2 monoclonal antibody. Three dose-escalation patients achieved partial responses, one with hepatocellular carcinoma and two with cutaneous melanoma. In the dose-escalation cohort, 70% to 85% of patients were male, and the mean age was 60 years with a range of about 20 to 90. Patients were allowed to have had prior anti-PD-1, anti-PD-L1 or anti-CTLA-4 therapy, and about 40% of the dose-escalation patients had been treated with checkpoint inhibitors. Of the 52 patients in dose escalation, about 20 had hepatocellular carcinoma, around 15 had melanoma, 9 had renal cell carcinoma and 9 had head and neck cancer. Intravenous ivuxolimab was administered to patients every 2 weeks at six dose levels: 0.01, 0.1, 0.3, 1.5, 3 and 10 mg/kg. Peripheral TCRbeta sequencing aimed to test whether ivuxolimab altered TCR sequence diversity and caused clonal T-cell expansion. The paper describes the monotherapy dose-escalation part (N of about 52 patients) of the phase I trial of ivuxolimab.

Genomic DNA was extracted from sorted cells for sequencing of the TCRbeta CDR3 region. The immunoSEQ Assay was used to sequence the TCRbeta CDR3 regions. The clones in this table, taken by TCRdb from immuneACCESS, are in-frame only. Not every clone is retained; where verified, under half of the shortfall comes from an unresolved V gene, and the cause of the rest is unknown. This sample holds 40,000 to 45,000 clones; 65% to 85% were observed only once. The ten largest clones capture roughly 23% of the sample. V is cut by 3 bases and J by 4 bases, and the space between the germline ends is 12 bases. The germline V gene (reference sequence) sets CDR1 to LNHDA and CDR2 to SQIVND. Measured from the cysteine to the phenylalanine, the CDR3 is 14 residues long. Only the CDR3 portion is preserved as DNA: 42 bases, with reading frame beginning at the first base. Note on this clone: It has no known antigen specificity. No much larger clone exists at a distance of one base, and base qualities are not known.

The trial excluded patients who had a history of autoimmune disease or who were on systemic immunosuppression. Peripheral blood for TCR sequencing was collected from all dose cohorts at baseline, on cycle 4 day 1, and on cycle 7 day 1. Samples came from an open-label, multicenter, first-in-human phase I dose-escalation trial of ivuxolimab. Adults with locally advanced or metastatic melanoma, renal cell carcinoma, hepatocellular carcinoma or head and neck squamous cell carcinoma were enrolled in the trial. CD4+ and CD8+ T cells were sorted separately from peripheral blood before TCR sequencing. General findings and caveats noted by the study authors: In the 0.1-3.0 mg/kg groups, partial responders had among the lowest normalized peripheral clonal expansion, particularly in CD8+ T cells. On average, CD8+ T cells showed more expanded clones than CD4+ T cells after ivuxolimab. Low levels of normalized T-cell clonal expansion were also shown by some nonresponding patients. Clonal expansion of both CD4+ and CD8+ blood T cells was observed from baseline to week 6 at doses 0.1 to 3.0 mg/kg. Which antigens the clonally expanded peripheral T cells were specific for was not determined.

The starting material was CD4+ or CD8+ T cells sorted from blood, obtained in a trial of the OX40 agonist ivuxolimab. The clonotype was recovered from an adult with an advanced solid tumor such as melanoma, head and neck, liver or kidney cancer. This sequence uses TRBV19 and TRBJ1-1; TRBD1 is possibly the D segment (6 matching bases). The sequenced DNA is TGTGCCAGTAGTATGTATACAGGGTCCACTGAAGCTTTCTTT. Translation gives CASSMYTGSTEAFF.